The source of this TCR beta chain is a study of T cell responses to AZD1222 COVID-19 vaccine. TCRdb keeps only in-frame clones here, not all; method: immunoSEQ multiplex PCR. The data contain about 82,000 clones, 85% to 90% of them seen just once; the ten biggest clones take up around 6%. The V gene's germline CDR1 is SGDLS and CDR2 YYNGEE. V lost 4 bases and J lost 0; bases outside the gene matches: 11. The CDR3 is made up of 18 amino acids. A single count supports this clone. V usage is TRBV9 and J usage is TRBJ1-3; 9 bases are a match to TRBD1. The origin of this receptor is an adult in good health. Sequenced material: peripheral blood, taken on day 0 of AZD1222 vaccination. The CDR3, as DNA: TGTGCCAGCAGCCCCTCCGGGACAGGGATGAGCTCTGGAAACACCATATATTTT. The encoded protein is CASSPSGTGMSSGNTIYF.